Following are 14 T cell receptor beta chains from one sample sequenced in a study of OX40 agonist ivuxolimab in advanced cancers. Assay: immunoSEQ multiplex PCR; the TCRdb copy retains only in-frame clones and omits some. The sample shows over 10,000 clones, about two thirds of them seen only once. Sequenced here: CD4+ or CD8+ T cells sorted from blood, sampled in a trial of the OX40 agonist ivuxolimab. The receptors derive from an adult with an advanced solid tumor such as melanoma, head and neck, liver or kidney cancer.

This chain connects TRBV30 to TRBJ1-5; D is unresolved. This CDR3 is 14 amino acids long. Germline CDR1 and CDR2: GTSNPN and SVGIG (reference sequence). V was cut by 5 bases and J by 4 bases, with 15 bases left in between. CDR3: CAWASDGENQPQHF. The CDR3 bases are TGTGCCTGGGCGTCGGACGGGGAAAATCAGCCCCAGCATTTT.

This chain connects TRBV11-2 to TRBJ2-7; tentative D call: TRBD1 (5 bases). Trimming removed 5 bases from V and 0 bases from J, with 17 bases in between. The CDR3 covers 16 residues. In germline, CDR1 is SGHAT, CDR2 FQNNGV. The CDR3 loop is CASSETEPLFSYEQYF. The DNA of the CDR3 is TGTGCCAGCAGCGAGACAGAGCCGCTCTTCTCCTACGAGCAGTACTTC.

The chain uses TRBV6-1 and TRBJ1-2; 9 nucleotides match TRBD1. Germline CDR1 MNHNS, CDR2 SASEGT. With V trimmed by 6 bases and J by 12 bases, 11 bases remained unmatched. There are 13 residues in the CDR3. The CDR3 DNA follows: TGTGCCAGCAGCAGCAACCGGGACAGGGCCGACACCTTC. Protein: CASSSNRDRADTF.

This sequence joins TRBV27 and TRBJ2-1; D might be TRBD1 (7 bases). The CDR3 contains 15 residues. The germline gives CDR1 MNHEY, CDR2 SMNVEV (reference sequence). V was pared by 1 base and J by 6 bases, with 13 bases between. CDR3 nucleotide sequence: TGTGCCAGCAGTTTATGGCAGGGGGGTCGCAATGAGCAGTTCTTC. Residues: CASSLWQGGRNEQFF.

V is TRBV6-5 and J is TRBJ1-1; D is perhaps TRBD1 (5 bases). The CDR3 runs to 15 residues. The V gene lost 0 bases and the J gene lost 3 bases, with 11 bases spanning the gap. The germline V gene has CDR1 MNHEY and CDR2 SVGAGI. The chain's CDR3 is CASSYSVSGHTEAFF. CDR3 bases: TGTGCCAGCAGTTACTCGGTATCAGGGCACACTGAAGCTTTCTTT.

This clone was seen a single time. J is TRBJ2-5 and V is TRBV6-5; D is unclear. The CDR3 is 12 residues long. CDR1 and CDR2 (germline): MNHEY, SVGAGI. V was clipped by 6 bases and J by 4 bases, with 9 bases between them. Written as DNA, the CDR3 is TGTGCCAGCAGCTCGGACGGAGAGACCCAGTACTTC. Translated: CASSSDGETQYF.

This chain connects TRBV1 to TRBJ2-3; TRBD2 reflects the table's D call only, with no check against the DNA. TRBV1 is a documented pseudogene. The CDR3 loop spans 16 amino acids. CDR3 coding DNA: TGCACCAGCAGCCATGCCTTGGGACTGCACACAGATACGCAGTATTTT. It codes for CTSSHALGLHTDTQYF.

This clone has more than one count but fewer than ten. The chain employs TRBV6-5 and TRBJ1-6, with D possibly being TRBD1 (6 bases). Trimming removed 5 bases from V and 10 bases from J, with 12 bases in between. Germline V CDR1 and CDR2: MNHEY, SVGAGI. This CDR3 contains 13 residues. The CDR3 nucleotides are TGTGCCAGCAGTCCCAACCAGGGGTCACCCCTCCACTTT. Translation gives CASSPNQGSPLHF.

In DNA, the CDR3 is TGTGCCAGCAGCCCCTGGACAGGGCACACTGAAGCTTTCTTT. The encoded protein is CASSPWTGHTEAFF. The V gene is TRBV7-9, the J gene TRBJ1-1; the match to TRBD1 covers 8 bases. The CDR3 runs to 14 residues. V lost 5 bases, J lost 3 bases, and 5 bases stayed unmatched. In germline, CDR1 is SEHNR, CDR2 FQNEAQ (reference sequence).

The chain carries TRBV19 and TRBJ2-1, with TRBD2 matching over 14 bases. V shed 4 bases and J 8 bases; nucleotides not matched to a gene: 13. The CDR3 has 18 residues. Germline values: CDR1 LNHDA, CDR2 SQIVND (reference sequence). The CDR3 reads CASSTSGLAGEWGDEQFF. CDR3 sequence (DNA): TGTGCCAGTAGTACCTCGGGACTAGCGGGAGAATGGGGCGATGAGCAGTTCTTC. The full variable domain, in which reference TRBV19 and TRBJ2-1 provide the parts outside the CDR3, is DGGITQSPKYLFRKEGQNVTLSCEQNLNHDAMYWYRQDPGQGLRLIYYSQIVNDFQKGDIAEGYSVSREKKESFPLTVTSAQKNPTAFYLCASSTSGLAGEWGDEQFFGPGTRLTVL.

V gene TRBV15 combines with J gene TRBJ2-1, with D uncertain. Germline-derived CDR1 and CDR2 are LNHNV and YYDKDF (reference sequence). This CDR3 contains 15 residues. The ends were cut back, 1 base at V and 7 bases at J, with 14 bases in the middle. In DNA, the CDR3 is TGTGCCACCAGCAGAGGATTAGAGTTTGTAAATGAGCAGTTCTTC. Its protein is CATSRGLEFVNEQFF.

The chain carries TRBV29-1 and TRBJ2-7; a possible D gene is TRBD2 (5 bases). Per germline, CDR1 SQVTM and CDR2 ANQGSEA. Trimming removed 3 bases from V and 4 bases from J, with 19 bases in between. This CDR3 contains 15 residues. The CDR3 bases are TGCAGCGTTGATACTGTAGGCGGGTCGCCTTACGAGCAGTACTTC. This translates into CSVDTVGGSPYEQYF.

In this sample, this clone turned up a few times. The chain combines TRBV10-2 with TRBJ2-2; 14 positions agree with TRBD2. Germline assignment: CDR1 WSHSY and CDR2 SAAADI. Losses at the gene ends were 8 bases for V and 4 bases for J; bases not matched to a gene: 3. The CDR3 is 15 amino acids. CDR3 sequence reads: CASGLAGGLTGELFF. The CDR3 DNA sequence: TGCGCCAGCGGACTAGCGGGGGGTCTCACCGGGGAGCTGTTTTTT.

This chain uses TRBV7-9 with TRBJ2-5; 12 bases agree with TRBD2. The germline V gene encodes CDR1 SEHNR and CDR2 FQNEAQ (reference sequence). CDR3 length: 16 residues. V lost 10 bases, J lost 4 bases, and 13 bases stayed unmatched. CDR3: CAIKTSGGQDRETQYF. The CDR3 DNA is TGTGCCATAAAGACTAGCGGGGGCCAAGATCGAGAGACCCAGTACTTC.